This is a list of T cell receptor beta chains from one sample in a study of T cell repertoires in cytomegalovirus infection. TCRdb itself ran the reads through MiXCR, one entry per CDR3 protein. The top ten clones hold 10% of a sample with approximately 500,000 distinct CDR3 sequences, roughly 12% of them seen once. The sequenced material came from PBMCs. The receptors were sampled from a human donor in good health (CMV status not recorded). Some clones in this sample may be carry-over from other donors' samples. The CDR3 runs from the conserved cysteine through the conserved F or W. The D gene is left open where the match is weak. Clone size is given for some rows only: seen once, a few or many times, or a class if the clone is expanded.

CDR3aa: CASASYEQYF
CDR3nt: TGTGCCTCGGCCAGCTACGAGCAGTACTTC
abundance: many
j_gene: TRBJ2-7
v_gene: TRBV2
d_gene: -

CDR3aa: CASSLPGVYGYTF
CDR3nt: TGTGCCAGCAGCTTACCAGGGGTCTATGGCTACACCTTC
abundance: many
j_gene: TRBJ1-2
v_gene: TRBV7-3
d_gene: -

CDR3aa: CASSRGQNEKLFF
CDR3nt: TGTGCCAGCAGTAGGGGGCAGAACGAAAAACTGTTTTTT
abundance: many
j_gene: TRBJ1-4
v_gene: TRBV7-9
d_gene: TRBD1

CDR3aa: CASSFVMADTQYF
CDR3nt: TGTGCCAGCAGTTTTGTGATGGCAGATACGCAGTATTTT
abundance: many
j_gene: TRBJ2-3
v_gene: TRBV27
d_gene: -

CDR3aa: CSVVGLGRLGNEQFF
CDR3nt: TGCAGCGTCGTCGGACTGGGTAGGTTGGGCAATGAGCAGTTCTTC
abundance: many
j_gene: TRBJ2-1
v_gene: TRBV29-1
d_gene: -

CDR3aa: CASSHAAYNEQFF
CDR3nt: TGTGCCAGCAGCCACGCCGCCTACAATGAGCAGTTCTTC
abundance: -
j_gene: TRBJ2-1
v_gene: TRBV28
d_gene: -

CDR3aa: CASSRVGVTDTQYF
CDR3nt: TGTGCCAGCAGCCGAGTGGGGGTCACAGATACGCAGTATTTT
abundance: few
j_gene: TRBJ2-3
v_gene: TRBV7-9
d_gene: -

CDR3aa: CASSAGYSNQPQHF
CDR3nt: TGTGCCAGCAGCGCAGGATATAGCAATCAGCCCCAGCATTTT
abundance: many
j_gene: TRBJ1-5
v_gene: TRBV2
d_gene: -

CDR3aa: CASSSQLLYGYTF
CDR3nt: TGTGCCAGCAGTTCGCAGTTACTCTATGGCTACACCTTC
abundance: many
j_gene: TRBJ1-2
v_gene: TRBV12-3/TRBV12-4
d_gene: -

CDR3aa: CASRPQMTVNQPQHF
CDR3nt: TGTGCCAGCAGGCCCCAAATGACGGTAAATCAGCCCCAGCATTTT
abundance: -
j_gene: TRBJ1-5
v_gene: TRBV6-1
d_gene: -

CDR3aa: CASGRGSGGELFF
CDR3nt: TGTGCCAGCGGTCGGGGCAGTGGCGGGGAGCTGTTTTTT
abundance: -
j_gene: TRBJ2-2
v_gene: TRBV25-1
d_gene: -

CDR3aa: CASSPGTGGTQYF
CDR3nt: TGCGCCAGCAGCCCCGGGACAGGGGGTACCCAGTACTTC
abundance: many
j_gene: TRBJ2-5
v_gene: TRBV5-1
d_gene: TRBD1

CDR3aa: CASGWVSYEQYF
CDR3nt: TGCGCCAGCGGTTGGGTCTCCTACGAGCAGTACTTC
abundance: -
j_gene: TRBJ2-7
v_gene: TRBV5-1
d_gene: -

CDR3aa: CASRSPSSYEQYF
CDR3nt: TGTGCCAGCAGATCGCCATCCTCCTACGAGCAGTACTTC
abundance: many
j_gene: TRBJ2-7
v_gene: TRBV6-1
d_gene: -

CDR3aa: CASSLVDSNEQFF
CDR3nt: TGTGCCAGCAGTTTAGTGGACTCCAATGAGCAGTTCTTC
abundance: many
j_gene: TRBJ2-1
v_gene: TRBV28
d_gene: -

CDR3aa: CASSTDRAYEQYF
CDR3nt: TGTGCCAGCAGCACTGACAGGGCCTACGAGCAGTACTTC
abundance: many
j_gene: TRBJ2-7
v_gene: TRBV12-3/TRBV12-4
d_gene: TRBD1